This T cell receptor beta chain comes out of a study of T cell repertoires in cytomegalovirus infection (dated by TCRdb to between 2017 and 2020). General notes on the study: Recently identified HLA-C-restricted CMV epitopes, whose presentation resists viral immunomodulation, were targeted by peptide stimulations together with well-studied HLA-B-restricted epitopes. Donor HLA type was relevant to the analysis, as public TCR beta signatures indicated carriage of CMV infection together with the matching HLA type. The study at large found these results: The ex vivo response was dominated by HLA-C-restricted CMV-specific TCR beta clonotypes, and the single most frequent clonotype in two of eight donors was supplied by these HLA-C-restricted clonotypes. Carriers of CMV infection plus the relevant HLA type were discriminated by the cumulative frequency of public TCR beta family members in the study cohort and in an independent roughly 400-donor cohort.

This clonotype was seen more than once but under ten times. Which antigen it targets is not known. The sample holds no much larger clone one base away, and base qualities are not on file. This sample was sequenced with an Illumina HiSeq 1500. The public reads were run again by TCRdb, first through fastp at Q25 and then through MiXCR, and only productive beta chains were kept. Every distinct CDR3 protein forms one entry, paired with its most common genes and DNA. This sample has about 180,000 distinct CDR3 sequences in its table, and 20% to 25% of those were observed once. The ten largest clones represent about 25% of the sample. The germline V gene (reference sequence) provides CDR1 LNHNV and CDR2 YYDKDF. The V end loses 4 bases and the J end loses 8 bases, and a stretch of 15 bases separates them. The CDR3 covers 14 residues, taking in both the cysteine and the phenylalanine. Only the CDR3 DNA is retained, 42 bases long and in frame from the first base.

According to the study, the label for this sample's treatment or condition signals: in vitro stimulation with specific CMV peptide epitopes to enrich CMV-specific T cells. The source material was CD8+ T cells from cultured PBMCs, sampled from culture after CMV antigen stimulation. This sequence was found in a human donor in good health (CMV status not recorded). Some clones in this sample may be carry-over from other donors' samples. The sequence is built from TRBV15 and TRBJ2-1, with the D gene uncertain. The DNA sequence reads TGTGCCACCAGCACTCTAACCCTGGCCGATGAGCAGTTCTTC. It specifies CATSTLTLADEQFF.